The 27 T cell receptor beta chains reported below all come from one sample, sequenced in a study of blood T cell repertoires in COVID-19 (dated by TCRdb to the early 2020s). The library relied on the immunoSEQ multiplex PCR assay. This is the immuneACCESS table as TCRdb keeps it, with only in-frame sequences that have V and J called. A part of the clones is gone; compared with another copy, unresolved V genes explain less than half, and the rest is unexplained. The sample table contains about 260,000 clones; only one count was recorded for about 87% of them. The top ten constitute approximately 4% of the sample. The sample taken for sequencing was PBMCs or T cells enriched from blood (not recorded which). The receptors stem from a woman aged 30 to 39 with acute COVID-19.

The rearrangement uses TRBV20-1 and TRBJ2-7; the D gene is possibly TRBD1 (7 bases). V was shortened by 7 bases and J by 6 bases, with 13 bases between the two germline ends. CDR1 DFQATT and CDR2 SNEGSKA come from the germline V gene (reference sequence). The length of the CDR3 is 11 residues. CDR3 amino acids: CSGQGGGEQYF. The CDR3 DNA follows: TGCAGTGGACAGGGAGGCGGCGAGCAGTACTTC.

This clone is a singleton in its sample. J is TRBJ1-2 and V is TRBV13; D ambiguous. The CDR3 runs to 14 residues. Trimming took off 1 base at V and 5 bases at J, with 11 bases between the two ends. Germline loops: CDR1 PRHDT, CDR2 FYEKMQ (reference sequence). CDR3 nucleotides: TGTGCCAGCAGCTTAGATGTGGCAGGATATGGCTACACCTTC. Translating gives CASSLDVAGYGYTF.

The rearrangement uses TRBV19 and TRBJ2-7; 10 positions agree with TRBD1. V lost 5 bases to trimming and J lost 5 bases; unmatched junction nucleotides: 9. Germline CDR1 LNHDA, CDR2 SQIVND (reference sequence). This CDR3 contains 15 residues. CDR3 residues: CASSAPGQGFNEQYF. DNA for the CDR3: TGTGCCAGTAGTGCACCGGGACAGGGGTTCAACGAGCAGTACTTC.

The CDR3, as DNA: TGTGCCAGCACTTTGGGACTACTCTACGAGCAGTACTTC. Its protein is CASTLGLLYEQYF. The chain carries TRBV11-2 and TRBJ2-7; TRBD2 matches at 7 bases. This CDR3 has 13 amino acids. V was pared by 7 bases and J by 3 bases, with 6 bases of the junction left unmatched. Looked up from germline, CDR1 is SGHAT and CDR2 is FQNNGV.

The chain links TRBV10-3 to TRBJ1-2; tentative D call: TRBD1 (6 bases). With 2 bases removed from V and 0 bases from J, the gap between germline ends came to 10 bases. CDR1 and CDR2 from the germline V gene are ENHRY and SYGVKD. There are 15 residues in the CDR3. CDR3 sequence: CAISEGDISNYGYTF. CDR3 in DNA: TGTGCCATCAGTGAGGGGGACATATCTAACTATGGCTACACCTTC.

This chain links TRBV24-1 with TRBJ2-7, with a tentative D call TRBD1 (6 bases). Trimming pared 9 bases from V and 4 bases from J, leaving 21 bases between. CDR3 length: 15 amino acids. From germline, CDR1 is KGHDR and CDR2 SFDVKD. CDR3 sequence (DNA): TGTGCCACCTTGAGAATTCCGGGACAAATATACGAGCAGTACTTC. Protein: CATLRIPGQIYEQYF.

The V and J genes are TRBV4-3 and TRBJ2-3; 7 bases map to TRBD2. The CDR3 extends over 17 amino acids. V lost 1 base to trimming and J lost 2 bases; unmatched junction nucleotides: 9. Germline loops: CDR1 LGHNA, CDR2 YSLEER. The CDR3: CASSQGELANPTDTQYF. The CDR3 DNA reads TGCGCCAGCAGCCAAGGAGAACTAGCGAACCCCACAGATACGCAGTATTTT.

The gene calls are TRBV7-3 and TRBJ1-1; TRBD1 aligns across 9 bases. This CDR3 spans 15 amino acids. V trimming: 5 bases; J trimming: 0 bases; junction bases outside the gene matches: 4. Germline assignment: CDR1 SGHTA and CDR2 FQGTGA. The CDR3 region is CASSRGQGLNTEAFF. CDR3 sequence (DNA): TGTGCCAGCAGCCGCGGACAGGGGTTGAACACTGAAGCTTTCTTT.

This clone was seen many times. Other nucleotide sequences in the sample specify the same CDR3. V usage is TRBV7-3 and J usage is TRBJ2-1, with no clear D. The V gene's germline CDR1 is SGHTA and CDR2 FQGTGA. The CDR3 runs 12 residues. The V end lost 2 bases, the J end lost 7 bases, and 6 bases lay between the germline ends. Written as DNA, the CDR3 is TGTGCCAGCAGCTTAGGCTTTAATGAGCAGTTCTTC. Amino acids: CASSLGFNEQFF.

J is TRBJ2-7 and V is TRBV7-2; 7 bases fit TRBD2. The CDR3 is made up of 16 amino acids. Trimming at V came to 2 bases and at J to 1 base, leaving 8 bases not matched to a gene. CDR1 and CDR2 from the germline V gene are SGHTA and FQGNSA. DNA of the CDR3: TGTGCCAGCAGCTTAACTGGGGGGGGTAATTCCTACGAGCAGTACTTC. Translation gives CASSLTGGGNSYEQYF.

In this sample, this clone turned up a few times. This rearrangement joins TRBV7-8 to TRBJ2-2; 7 nucleotides align to TRBD2. J gave up 1 base and V 8 bases, and 13 bases lay outside the gene matches. Germline V CDR1 and CDR2: SGHVS, FQNEAQ. The CDR3 consists of 17 residues. For the CDR3, the DNA is TGTGCCAGCCTTCCAACGGCCGCGGGGGAGAACACCGGGGAGCTGTTTTTT. Translating it yields CASLPTAAGENTGELFF.

The rearrangement joins TRBV9 to TRBJ2-1; D is unclear. The CDR3 sequence is 15 residues long. Between the trimmed V and J ends, which lost 4 bases and 2 bases, there was a span of 13 bases. Germline assignment: CDR1 SGDLS and CDR2 YYNGEE. CDR3 protein: CASSPPQETYNEQFF. DNA for the CDR3: TGTGCCAGCAGCCCCCCCCAAGAGACCTACAATGAGCAGTTCTTC.

This sequence joins TRBV6-6 and TRBJ1-6, with 8 nucleotides matching TRBD1. Germline CDR1 is MNHNY and CDR2 is SVGAGI (reference sequence). The CDR3 has 17 amino acids. V trimming: 6 bases; J trimming: 12 bases; junction bases outside the gene matches: 19. CDR3 DNA sequence: TGTGCCAGCAGCCGAAATCCCGACAGGGGCAATGTTGGACCCCTCCACTTT. Residues: CASSRNPDRGNVGPLHF.

This clone was counted at least ten times. The genes are TRBV7-2 and TRBJ2-1; no definite D call. This CDR3 spans 15 amino acids. Between the trimmed V and J ends, which lost 1 base and 6 bases, there was a span of 13 bases. Germline CDR1 is SGHTA and CDR2 is FQGNSA. In nucleotides, the CDR3 is TGTGCCAGCAGCTTAGGGCCAACCGCCTTCAATGAGCAGTTCTTC. As protein: CASSLGPTAFNEQFF.

The chain employs TRBV18 and TRBJ2-7; TRBD1 might be the D (6 bases). The CDR3 runs 15 residues. Germline CDR1 KGHSH, CDR2 LQKENI. The V and J ends lost 3 bases and 2 bases respectively, with 14 bases between them. The CDR3 reads CASSPAGTNTYEQYF. In DNA, the CDR3 is TGTGCCAGCTCACCCGCCGGGACAAATACCTACGAGCAGTACTTC.

This clone appeared once. V gene TRBV27 combines with J gene TRBJ1-2; D perhaps matches TRBD1 (5 bases). Germline CDR1 MNHEY, CDR2 SMNVEV (reference sequence). V lost 6 bases to trimming and J lost 1 base, with 18 bases between them. The CDR3 extends over 16 amino acids. The CDR3 region has the DNA TGTGCCAGCAGGGATTTATCAGGGAATTTTAACTATGGCTACACCTTC. Translating gives CASRDLSGNFNYGYTF.

V usage is TRBV15 and J usage is TRBJ2-7; D is unclear. The CDR3 spans 14 residues. Germline V gene sequence: CDR1 LNHNV, CDR2 YYDKDF (reference sequence). V was trimmed by 0 bases and J by 1 base, leaving 7 bases between them. CDR3 sequence: CATSRDWASYEQYF. The CDR3 nucleotides are TGTGCCACCAGCAGAGACTGGGCATCCTACGAGCAGTACTTC.

This rearrangement joins TRBV27 to TRBJ2-1, with 7 bases aligning to TRBD1. The length of the CDR3 is 15 residues. Trimming removed 6 bases from V and 5 bases from J; junction bases left unmatched: 10. CDR1 MNHEY and CDR2 SMNVEV come from the germline V gene (reference sequence). The CDR3 DNA sequence: TGTGCCAGCAGACCAGATATTGGACAGGACAATGAGCAGTTCTTC. Encoded protein: CASRPDIGQDNEQFF.

This chain links TRBV6-2 or TRBV6-3 with TRBJ1-6; D is possibly TRBD1 (5 bases). The CDR3 length is 15 residues. Germline CDR1 reads MNHEY; CDR2 reads SVGEGT. Trimming left V 2 bases short and J 9 bases short, with 14 bases between. CDR3 nucleotides: TGTGCCAGCAGTTACGGGTCAGGGCTTATTTCACCCCTCCACTTT. It specifies CASSYGSGLISPLHF.

The rearrangement links TRBV10-2 to TRBJ1-1; D perhaps matches TRBD1 (5 bases). This CDR3 comprises 13 residues. V was shortened by 2 bases and J by 1 base, with 5 bases between the two germline ends. Looked up from germline, CDR1 is WSHSY and CDR2 is SAAADI. The CDR3 coding sequence is TGCGCCAGCAGTGAGGACAGGAACACTGAAGCTTTCTTT. Protein: CASSEDRNTEAFF.

The DNA of the CDR3 is TGCGCCAGCAGCCTGGGACTAGCGGGACTCCCTCTAGGGGAGCAGTACTTC. Its translation: CASSLGLAGLPLGEQYF. The J gene is TRBJ2-7, the V gene TRBV4-1, with 13 bases fitting TRBD2. Germline V lookup: CDR1 MGHRA, CDR2 YSYEKL. Trimming took 4 bases from V and 7 from J; bases not matched to a gene: 13. The CDR3 contains 17 residues.

The CDR3 here is CASRLRGQSTDTQYF. The DNA for the CDR3 is TGTGCCAGCAGACTGCGGGGACAGAGCACAGATACGCAGTATTTT. This chain uses TRBV5-4 with TRBJ2-3; possibly TRBD1 for D (7 bases). The CDR3 spans 15 residues. Trimming cost V 5 bases and J 0 bases, with 13 bases left between them. The germline CDR1 and CDR2 sequences are SGHNT and YYREEE (reference sequence).

The genes are TRBV18 and TRBJ2-7; a weak D match, TRBD1 (5 bases). Germline V gene sequence: CDR1 KGHSH, CDR2 LQKENI. The CDR3 runs 16 residues. V was clipped by 0 bases and J by 0 bases, with 12 bases between them. The CDR3 DNA follows: TGTGCCAGCTCACCACCGAGTGGCGGACACTCCTACGAGCAGTACTTC. Its protein product is CASSPPSGGHSYEQYF.

The chain joins TRBV7-2 to TRBJ2-7; the D is unclear. Trimming removed 4 bases from V and 0 bases from J, with 4 bases in between. From germline, CDR1 is SGHTA and CDR2 FQGNSA. CDR3 length: 12 amino acids. CDR3 region: CASSSYSYEQYF. The CDR3 nucleotides read TGTGCCAGCAGCTCCTACTCCTACGAGCAGTACTTC.

This clone was counted once. The genes are TRBV4-2 and TRBJ1-5; possibly TRBD1 for D (5 bases). The germline gives CDR1 LGHNA, CDR2 YNFKEQ. This CDR3 has 15 residues. V gave up 0 bases and J gave up 9 bases, with 15 bases separating them. The CDR3 coding sequence is TGTGCCAGCAGCCAAGAGGGACTGGTGACCGCGCCCCAGCATTTT. It is translated as CASSQEGLVTAPQHF.

The chain uses TRBV27 and TRBJ2-6, with a possible D match to TRBD2 (5 bases). CDR1 is MNHEY and CDR2 is SMNVEV in the germline V gene (reference sequence). Trimming shortened V by 5 bases and J by 4 bases, and 15 bases separated the two germline ends. The CDR3 has 16 amino acids. CDR3 protein: CASSPKRRSGANVLTF. CDR3 nucleotide sequence: TGTGCCAGCAGTCCTAAACGGAGGTCGGGGGCCAACGTCCTGACTTTC.

The chain is built from TRBV7-9 and TRBJ2-1; 8 nucleotides agree with TRBD2. CDR3 length equals 17 residues. V dropped 1 base and J dropped 0; count of bases not matched to a gene: 5. Looked up from germline, CDR1 is SEHNR and CDR2 is FQNEAQ (reference sequence). The CDR3 loop is CASSLGSGTSSYNEQFF. The CDR3 DNA sequence: TGTGCCAGCAGCTTAGGTAGCGGGACGAGCTCCTACAATGAGCAGTTCTTC.